Listed here are 20 T cell receptor beta chains from one sample, sequenced in a study of blood T cell repertoires in COVID-19. Using immunoSEQ multiplex PCR, the repertoire was profiled, and TCRdb retains in-frame clones only, with some absent. The table lists 250,000 to 300,000 clones, about 76% of them singletons, with about 3.2% in the top ten. Sequenced material: peripheral blood. Receptors were obtained from an older woman with active or convalescent COVID-19.

This clone was seen many times. CDR3 region: CASSALAGVQETQYF. The DNA for the CDR3 is TGTGCCAGCAGTGCCCTAGCGGGGGTCCAAGAGACCCAGTACTTC. The V gene is TRBV2, the J gene TRBJ2-5; 10 bases align to TRBD2. The V and J ends lost 4 bases and 1 base, in that order; junction bases with no gene match: 3. Germline lookup yields CDR1 SNHLY and CDR2 FYNNEI. The CDR3 contains 15 residues.

The chain employs TRBV29-1 and TRBJ1-2, with TRBD1 matching 8 bases. CDR1 is SQVTM, CDR2 ANQGSEA, per germline. The CDR3 length is 14 residues. V gave up 0 bases and J gave up 4 bases; unmatched junction bases: 4. The CDR3 loop reads CSVEDRGQGYGYTF. The CDR3 region has the DNA TGCAGCGTTGAAGACCGCGGACAGGGCTATGGCTACACCTTC.

V is TRBV5-1 and J is TRBJ1-1; TRBD1 matches at 8 bases. The CDR3 is made up of 14 amino acids. Germline-derived CDR1 and CDR2 are SGHRS and YFSETQ. V dropped 4 bases and J dropped 4; count of bases not matched to a gene: 6. The CDR3 nucleotides read TGCGCCAGCAGCCCTCAGGGGGCAAGCACTGAAGCTTTCTTT. Its protein product is CASSPQGASTEAFF.

This clone was seen a few times. The rearrangement links TRBV28 to TRBJ1-4; 7 nucleotides match TRBD1. This CDR3 has 15 amino acids. The germline gives CDR1 MDHEN, CDR2 SYDVKM. V trimming: 5 bases; J trimming: 10 bases; junction bases outside the gene matches: 13. Written as DNA, the CDR3 is TGTGCCAGCAGTCCACGACAGGGTCTGGAAGGAAAACTGTTTTTT. It encodes CASSPRQGLEGKLFF. The full variable domain, completed using reference TRBV28 and TRBJ1-4, is DVKVTQSSRYLVKRTGEKVFLECVQDMDHENMFWYRQDPGLGLRLIYFSYDVKMKEKGDIPEGYSVSREKKERFSLILESASTNQTSMYLCASSPRQGLEGKLFFGSGTQLSVL.

The V and J genes are TRBV28 and TRBJ1-2; the D is unclear. Germline CDR1 MDHEN, CDR2 SYDVKM. Deletions cut 2 bases from V and 6 bases from J, with 13 bases between. The CDR3 consists of 14 residues. CDR3 loop: CASSLDFEGDGYTF. CDR3 coding DNA: TGTGCCAGCAGTTTAGACTTTGAGGGCGATGGCTACACCTTC.

This rearrangement joins TRBV7-6 to TRBJ2-3; D gene unclear. Trimming stripped 4 bases from V and 3 bases from J, with 8 bases between. Germline CDR1 and CDR2: SGHVS and FNYEAQ. CDR3 length: 13 residues. CDR3 region: CASSSRRTDTQYF. DNA for the CDR3: TGTGCCAGCAGCTCCCGCCGGACAGATACGCAGTATTTT. Full variable domain (outside the CDR3, taken from reference TRBV7-6 and TRBJ2-3): GAGVSQSPRYKVTKRGQDVALRCDPISGHVSLYWYRQALGQGPEFLTYFNYEAQQDKSGLPNDRFSAERPEGSISTLTIQRTEQRDSAMYRCASSSRRTDTQYFGPGTRLTVL.

V gene TRBV19 combines with J gene TRBJ1-5; D is uncertain. V lost 7 bases, J lost 3 bases, and 22 bases lay in between. The germline V gene encodes CDR1 LNHDA and CDR2 SQIVND (reference sequence). This CDR3 contains 17 residues. The CDR3 reads CASTKTGSRPANQPQHF. In DNA, the CDR3 is TGTGCCAGTACCAAAACTGGTTCTCGCCCTGCCAATCAGCCCCAGCATTTT.

The rearrangement joins TRBV27 to TRBJ2-5, with 12 bases aligning to TRBD2. V lost 6 bases to trimming and J lost 9 bases; unmatched junction nucleotides: 14. Germline-derived CDR1 and CDR2 are MNHEY and SMNVEV (reference sequence). This CDR3 spans 16 amino acids. CDR3 residues: CASRTLLAGGPGAQYF. CDR3 DNA: TGTGCCAGCAGGACGTTACTAGCGGGGGGCCCCGGGGCCCAGTACTTC.

The gene calls are TRBV28 and TRBJ2-4; TRBD1 aligns across 9 bases. In germline, CDR1 is MDHEN, CDR2 SYDVKM. The ends lost 7 bases at V and 8 bases at J; junction bases unmatched: 12. The CDR3 loop spans 15 amino acids. CDR3 loop: CASTGGGQGQDIQYF. Here the CDR3 DNA reads TGTGCCAGCACCGGGGGCGGACAGGGGCAAGACATTCAGTACTTC.

Comment on this clone: At one of its ends the junction is not consistent with the germline gene, which may arise from a read error. The chain links TRBV10-3 to TRBJ2-7; no reliable D call. Germline loops: CDR1 ENHRY, CDR2 SYGVKD. The CDR3 spans 12 residues. DNA for the CDR3: TGTGTCATCAGTGAATATTCCTACGAGCAGTACTTC. It specifies CVISEYSYEQYF.

The chain carries TRBV3-1 (or the pseudogene TRBV3-2) and TRBJ2-3, with D possibly being TRBD2 (6 bases). The CDR3 length is 14 residues. Germline V gives CDR1 LGHDT, CDR2 YNNKEL (reference sequence). Trimming cost V 4 bases and J 6 bases, with 14 bases left between them. Here the CDR3 DNA reads TGTGCCAGCAGCCGGTCTTGGGCGGGGGATACGCAGTATTTT. As protein: CASSRSWAGDTQYF.

The V call is TRBV15, the J call TRBJ1-2; D might be TRBD1 (6 bases). Trimming cost V 4 bases and J 4 bases, with 16 bases left between them. The CDR3 covers 15 residues. Looked up from germline, CDR1 is LNHNV and CDR2 is YYDKDF (reference sequence). Here the CDR3 DNA reads TGTGCCACCAGCAAGACAGGTTCAGTTGCCTATGGCTACACCTTC. The encoded protein is CATSKTGSVAYGYTF.

The chain employs TRBV10-1 and TRBJ2-5; tentatively, D is TRBD2 (7 bases). Trimming left V 2 bases short and J 2 bases short, with 12 bases between. CDR1 is WNHNN, CDR2 SYGVQD, per germline (reference sequence). This CDR3 is 15 amino acids long. The CDR3 DNA reads as TGCGCCAGCAGTGAGACCGGGGGGCCTCAAGAGACCCAGTACTTC. It encodes CASSETGGPQETQYF.

The chain uses TRBV10-3 and TRBJ2-1; the match to TRBD2 covers 11 bases. V lost 5 bases to trimming and J lost 9 bases; unmatched junction nucleotides: 3. This CDR3 region has 13 residues. CDR1 and CDR2 from the germline V gene are ENHRY and SYGVKD. This CDR3 reads CAISTSGGLEQFF. CDR3 nucleotides: TGTGCCATCAGTACTAGCGGGGGACTTGAGCAGTTCTTC.

This chain connects TRBV4-1 to TRBJ1-1; D unclear. Germline-derived CDR1 and CDR2 are MGHRA and YSYEKL. Trimming pared 7 bases from V and 1 base from J, leaving 16 bases between. This CDR3 contains 15 residues. The CDR3 DNA follows: TGCGCCAGCAAACCCCCTGGGGAGAGGAACACTGAAGCTTTCTTT. Its protein product is CASKPPGERNTEAFF.

This clone appeared a single time. J is TRBJ2-3 and V is TRBV19; D is unclear. Germline values: CDR1 LNHDA, CDR2 SQIVND (reference sequence). The germline V and J ends were trimmed by 5 bases and 9 bases, with 21 bases remaining between them. The length of the CDR3 is 15 residues. DNA of the CDR3: TGTGCCAGTAGTGCCTCAGGCCTTCGGCCCCAAACGCAGTATTTT. Amino acids: CASSASGLRPQTQYF.

The chain joins TRBV7-8 to TRBJ1-4, with TRBD1 matching 9 bases. CDR1 is SGHVS and CDR2 is FQNEAQ in the germline V gene. Germline trimming cut 4 bases from V and 5 bases from J; bases unmatched to any gene: 8. The CDR3 consists of 16 residues. CDR3 DNA sequence: TGTGCCAGCAGCTCCTCGGGGGGACAGGGAAATGAAAAACTGTTTTTT. This sequence encodes CASSSSGGQGNEKLFF.

The chain employs TRBV5-8 and TRBJ2-1; D uncertain. Germline-derived CDR1 and CDR2 are SGHTS and YDEGEE. The CDR3 totals 12 residues. V was shortened by 3 bases and J by 11 bases, with 12 bases between the two germline ends. In DNA form, the CDR3 reads TGTGCCAGCAGCTCGGATACTATAAAGCAGTTCTTC. It specifies CASSSDTIKQFF.

The chain is built from TRBV27 and TRBJ2-2; the match to TRBD2 covers 7 bases. Germline CDR1 is MNHEY and CDR2 is SMNVEV (reference sequence). Trimming took 5 bases from V and 6 from J; bases not matched to a gene: 9. The CDR3 loop spans 15 amino acids. CDR3 coding DNA: TGTGCCAGCAGTCAAAGAGATGGGAGGGCCGGGGAGCTGTTTTTT. Its translation: CASSQRDGRAGELFF.

The J gene is TRBJ1-2, the V gene TRBV5-4; 8 bases align to TRBD1. Germline V gives CDR1 SGHNT, CDR2 YYREEE (reference sequence). This CDR3 is 15 amino acids long. Unmatched junction bases numbered 7, after V lost 6 bases and J lost 0 bases. As DNA, the CDR3 is TGTGCCAGCACCTGGGGCAGGGGGCCTAACTATGGCTACACCTTC. Its translation is CASTWGRGPNYGYTF.